This T cell receptor (beta chain) is from a study of blood T cells in healthy people across ages. V shed 6 bases and J 1 base; nucleotides not matched to a gene: 15. The CDR3 spans 18 residues. Per germline, CDR1 SQVTM and CDR2 ANQGSEA. The second PCR ran about 6 to 12 cycles with a sample-barcoded 5' primer and J-beta primers. One entry per CDR3 protein results from TCRdb running MiXCR on the 5' RACE reads. In the table there are hundreds of thousands of distinct CDR3 sequences, roughly 50% of which are singletons. This TCR derives from a man under 40 in good health. The sample comprised blood. J is TRBJ2-6 and V is TRBV29-1, with 7 bases that match TRBD1. In nucleotides, the CDR3 is TGCAGCGTGGACGACAGGGTTAAGATTAAGTCTGGGGCCAACGTCCTGACTTTC. The encoded protein is CSVDDRVKIKSGANVLTF.